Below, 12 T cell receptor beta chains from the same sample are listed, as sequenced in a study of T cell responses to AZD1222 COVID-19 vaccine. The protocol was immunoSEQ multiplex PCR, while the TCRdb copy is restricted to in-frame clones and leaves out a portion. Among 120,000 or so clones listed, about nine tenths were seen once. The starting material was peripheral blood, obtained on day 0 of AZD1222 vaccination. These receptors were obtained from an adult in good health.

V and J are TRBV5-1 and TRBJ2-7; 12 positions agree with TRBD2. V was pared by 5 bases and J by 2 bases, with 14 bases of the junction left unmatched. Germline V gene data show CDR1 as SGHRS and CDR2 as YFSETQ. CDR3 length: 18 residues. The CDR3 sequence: CASRPPGGLAGGTYEQYF. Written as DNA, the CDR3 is TGCGCCAGCAGGCCCCCCGGGGGGCTAGCGGGAGGGACCTACGAGCAGTACTTC.

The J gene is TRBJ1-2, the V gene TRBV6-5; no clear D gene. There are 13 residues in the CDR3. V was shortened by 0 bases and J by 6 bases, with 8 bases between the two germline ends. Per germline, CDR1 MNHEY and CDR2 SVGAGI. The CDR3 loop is CASSYSEGDGYTF. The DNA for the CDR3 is TGTGCCAGCAGTTACTCCGAGGGAGATGGCTACACCTTC.

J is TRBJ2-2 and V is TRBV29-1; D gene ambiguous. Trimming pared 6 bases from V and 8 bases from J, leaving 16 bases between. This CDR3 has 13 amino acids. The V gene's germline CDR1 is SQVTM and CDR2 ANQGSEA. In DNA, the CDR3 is TGCAGCGTGGAGAAGGACGTCGGAGGGGAGCTGTTTTTT. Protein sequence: CSVEKDVGGELFF.

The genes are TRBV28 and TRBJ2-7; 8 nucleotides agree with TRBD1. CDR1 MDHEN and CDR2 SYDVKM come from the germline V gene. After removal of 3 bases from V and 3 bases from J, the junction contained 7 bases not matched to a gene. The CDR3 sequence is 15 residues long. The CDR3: CASSLEDRVLYEQYF. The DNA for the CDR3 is TGTGCCAGCAGTTTGGAGGACAGGGTACTCTACGAGCAGTACTTC.

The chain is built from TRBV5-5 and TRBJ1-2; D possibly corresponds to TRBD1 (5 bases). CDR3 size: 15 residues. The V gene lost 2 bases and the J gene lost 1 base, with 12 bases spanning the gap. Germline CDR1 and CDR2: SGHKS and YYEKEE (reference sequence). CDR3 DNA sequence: TGTGCCAGCAGCTTTTTCCCAGGGATTAACTATGGCTACACCTTC. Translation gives CASSFFPGINYGYTF.

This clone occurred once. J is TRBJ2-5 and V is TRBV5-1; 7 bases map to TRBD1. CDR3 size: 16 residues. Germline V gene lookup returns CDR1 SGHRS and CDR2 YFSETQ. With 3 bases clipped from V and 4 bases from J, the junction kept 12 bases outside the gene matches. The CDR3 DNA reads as TGCGCCAGCAGCTCCCCGTACAGGGGTAGTCGAGAGACCCAGTACTTC. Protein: CASSSPYRGSRETQYF.

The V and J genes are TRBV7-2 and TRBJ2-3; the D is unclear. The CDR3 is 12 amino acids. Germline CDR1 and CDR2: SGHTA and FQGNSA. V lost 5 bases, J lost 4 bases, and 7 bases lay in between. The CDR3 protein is CASSRDADTQYF. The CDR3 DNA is TGTGCCAGCAGCAGAGACGCAGATACGCAGTATTTT.

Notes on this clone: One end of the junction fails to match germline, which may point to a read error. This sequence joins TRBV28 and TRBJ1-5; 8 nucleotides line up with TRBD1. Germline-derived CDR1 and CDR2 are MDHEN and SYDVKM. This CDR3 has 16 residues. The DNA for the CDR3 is TGTGCCAGCAGTTTAGAGTTGGGACAGGCCTATCAGCTCCAGCATTTT. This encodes CASSLELGQAYQLQHF.

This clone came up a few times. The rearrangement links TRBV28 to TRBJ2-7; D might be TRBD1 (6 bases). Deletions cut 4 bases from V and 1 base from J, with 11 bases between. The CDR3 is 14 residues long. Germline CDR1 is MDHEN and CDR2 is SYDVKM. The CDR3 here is CASSSTGISYEQYF. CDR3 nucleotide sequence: TGTGCCAGCAGTTCAACAGGGATATCCTACGAGCAGTACTTC.

CDR3 coding DNA: TGTGCCTGGACACAGACTCTGAACGAGCAGTACTTC. This translates into CAWTQTLNEQYF. The V call is TRBV30, the J call TRBJ2-7, with D hard to call. V gave up 4 bases and J gave up 5 bases, with 12 bases separating them. Germline CDR1 GTSNPN, CDR2 SVGIG (reference sequence). The CDR3 contains 12 residues.

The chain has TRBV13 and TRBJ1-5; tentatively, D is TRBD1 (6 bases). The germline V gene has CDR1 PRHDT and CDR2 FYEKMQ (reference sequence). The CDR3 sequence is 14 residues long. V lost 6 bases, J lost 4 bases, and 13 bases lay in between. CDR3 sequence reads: CASSFRGGNQPQHF. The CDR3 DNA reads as TGTGCCAGCAGTTTCAGGGGAGGGAATCAGCCCCAGCATTTT.

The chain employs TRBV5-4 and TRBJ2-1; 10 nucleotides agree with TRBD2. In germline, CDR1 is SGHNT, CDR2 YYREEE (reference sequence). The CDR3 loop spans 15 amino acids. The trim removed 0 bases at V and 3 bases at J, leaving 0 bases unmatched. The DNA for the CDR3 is TGTGCCAGCAGCTTGGAGCGGGAGGGCTACAATGAGCAGTTCTTC. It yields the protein CASSLEREGYNEQFF.